This TCR beta chain came from a study of T cells in localized non-small cell lung cancer. Findings and limits, study-wide: Because researchers sequenced only one region of the tumor, heterogeneity is still possible. Clonality peaked in uninvolved adjacent lung rather than tumor.

Only in-frame clones appear in the TCRdb table, and some are missing; sequencing was by immunoSEQ multiplex PCR. Found here are 7,500 to 10,000 clones, roughly 45% of them singletons; the top ten hold around 3.5%. This clone has a handful of counts. No antigen is known for it. V lost 0 bases to trimming and J lost 0 bases, with 8 bases between them. This CDR3 is 15 amino acids long. Germline V gene lookup returns CDR1 ENHRY and CDR2 SYGVKD. The sequence came from a woman aged 40-69 years with stage I lung adenocarcinoma. The chain carries TRBV10-3 and TRBJ1-1, with unresolved D. The sample was lymph node tissue, taken before any cancer treatment. The CDR3 DNA sequence: TGTGCCATCAGTGAGTCGAAAGTCCTGAACACTGAAGCTTTCTTT. It translates to CAISESKVLNTEAFF.